The rows below give T cell receptor beta chains drawn from one sample of a study of shared clonotypes between healthy human individuals. The repertoire was sequenced with immunoSEQ multiplex PCR; TCRdb's copy has only in-frame clones and lacks some. This sample carries fewer than 850,000 clones, 96% of them seen once, and the ten largest clones take around 0.21%. Source material: naive CD8+ T cells sorted from blood. Receptors originate from a young man in good health. CDR3s include the opening cysteine and the closing phenylalanine or tryptophan. D genes are given only for firm matches. A row's size may be missing; if present it is once, few, many or a size class.

V: TRBV21-1; size: -; J: TRBJ2-5; length: 11; D: -; CDR3: CASIEEETQYF; DNA: TGTGCCAGCATCGAGGAAGAGACCCAGTACTTC
V: TRBV7-8; size: -; J: TRBJ2-2; length: 15; D: -; CDR3: CASIFSRMNTGELFF; DNA: TGTGCCAGCATCTTTTCCAGGATGAACACCGGGGAGCTGTTTTTT
V: TRBV18; size: -; J: TRBJ2-7; length: 15; D: TRBD1; CDR3: CASSRPGQGYYEQYF; DNA: TGTGCCAGCTCACGACCGGGACAGGGGTACTACGAGCAGTACTTC
V: TRBV19; size: -; J: TRBJ1-1; length: 17; D: -; CDR3: CASSTIGEGLMNTEAFF; DNA: TGTGCCAGTAGCACTATCGGTGAGGGGCTAATGAACACTGAAGCTTTCTTT
V: TRBV7-8; size: -; J: TRBJ2-5; length: 15; D: TRBD1; CDR3: CASSFLGQVKETQYF; DNA: TGTGCCAGCAGCTTCCTAGGACAGGTGAAAGAGACCCAGTACTTC
V: TRBV5-4; size: -; J: TRBJ2-1; length: 14; D: TRBD2; CDR3: CASSLDLAGPEQFF; DNA: TGTGCCAGCAGCTTGGATCTAGCGGGCCCCGAGCAGTTCTTC
V: TRBV11-2; size: -; J: TRBJ2-4; length: 17; D: TRBD2; CDR3: CASSHLAGAFSQNIQYF; DNA: TGTGCCAGCAGCCATCTAGCGGGAGCCTTTTCCCAAAACATTCAGTACTTC
V: TRBV13; size: -; J: TRBJ2-1; length: 15; D: TRBD2; CDR3: CASSMEREGFDEQFF; DNA: TGTGCCAGCAGCATGGAGCGGGAGGGCTTCGATGAGCAGTTCTTC
V: TRBV10-3; size: -; J: TRBJ2-2; length: 16; D: -; CDR3: CAISESQVRNTGELFF; DNA: TGTGCCATCAGTGAGTCGCAGGTTCGGAACACCGGGGAGCTGTTTTTT
V: TRBV5-1; size: once; J: TRBJ2-2; length: 16; D: -; CDR3: CASSLRPAGHTGELFF; DNA: TGCGCCAGCAGCTTGCGCCCAGCGGGCCACACCGGGGAGCTGTTTTTT
V: TRBV11-3; size: -; J: TRBJ2-3; length: 20; D: TRBD2; CDR3: CASSSSNFSVGGRGPDTQYF; DNA: TGTGCCAGCAGCTCGTCGAATTTCTCAGTGGGAGGGCGAGGCCCAGATACGCAGTATTTT
V: TRBV7-9; size: -; J: TRBJ2-1; length: 11; D: -; CDR3: CASKMGNEQFF; DNA: TGTGCCAGTAAAATGGGCAATGAGCAGTTCTTC
V: TRBV19; size: -; J: TRBJ2-1; length: 16; D: TRBD2; CDR3: CASSIDSGSSYNEQFF; DNA: TGTGCCAGTAGTATAGATAGCGGGAGCTCCTACAATGAGCAGTTCTTC
V: TRBV14; size: -; J: TRBJ2-7; length: 14; D: -; CDR3: CASSHRINNYEQYF; DNA: TGTGCCAGCAGCCACCGCATTAACAACTACGAGCAGTACTTC
V: TRBV9; size: -; J: TRBJ1-1; length: 15; D: -; CDR3: CASSVWDKQNTEAFF; DNA: TGTGCCAGCAGCGTATGGGACAAGCAGAACACTGAAGCTTTCTTT
V: TRBV7-6; size: -; J: TRBJ2-7; length: 15; D: -; CDR3: CASSLGAAPSYEQYF; DNA: TGTGCCAGCAGCTTAGGGGCAGCACCCTCCTACGAGCAGTACTTC
V: TRBV25-1; size: -; J: TRBJ1-2; length: 13; D: -; CDR3: CASSNTNNYGYTF; DNA: TGTGCCAGCAGTAATACAAACAACTATGGCTACACCTTC
V: TRBV7-6; size: -; J: TRBJ2-7; length: 13; D: -; CDR3: CASSLAEGYEQYF; DNA: TGTGCCAGCAGCTTAGCGGAGGGGTACGAGCAGTACTTC
V: TRBV2; size: -; J: TRBJ1-1; length: 13; D: TRBD1; CDR3: CASPGGVNTEAFF; DNA: TGTGCCAGCCCAGGGGGCGTCAACACTGAAGCTTTCTTT
V: TRBV5-6; size: -; J: TRBJ1-4; length: 12; D: TRBD1; CDR3: CASSGTGEKLFF; DNA: TGTGCCTCTTCTGGGACAGGAGAAAAACTGTTTTTT
V: TRBV19; size: -; J: TRBJ1-5; length: 14; D: -; CDR3: CASSIGQGNQPQHF; DNA: TGTGCCAGTAGTATAGGTCAGGGCAATCAGCCCCAGCATTTT
V: TRBV27; size: -; J: TRBJ2-7; length: 15; D: -; CDR3: CASKDGGSSSYEQYF; DNA: TGTGCCAGCAAAGATGGGGGCAGTAGTTCCTACGAGCAGTACTTC
V: TRBV27; size: -; J: TRBJ2-3; length: 15; D: TRBD1; CDR3: CASSFRTGRADTQYF; DNA: TGTGCCAGCAGTTTTCGGACAGGGCGAGCAGATACGCAGTATTTT
V: TRBV5-5; size: -; J: TRBJ2-1; length: 16; D: TRBD2; CDR3: CASSYLIAGTYNEQFF; DNA: TGTGCCAGCAGCTATTTAATAGCGGGAACTTACAATGAGCAGTTCTTC
V: TRBV5-4; size: -; J: TRBJ2-1; length: 15; D: TRBD2; CDR3: CASSLELAGNNEQFF; DNA: TGTGCCAGCAGCTTGGAATTAGCGGGCAACAATGAGCAGTTCTTC
V: TRBV7-8; size: -; J: TRBJ2-1; length: 15; D: TRBD2; CDR3: CASSAGRTSYNEQFF; DNA: TGTGCCAGCAGCGCCGGGAGGACCTCCTACAATGAGCAGTTCTTC
V: TRBV14; size: -; J: TRBJ2-7; length: 14; D: -; CDR3: CASSPGGVLHEQYF; DNA: TGTGCCAGCAGCCCAGGAGGGGTCTTACACGAGCAGTACTTC
V: TRBV6-1; size: once; J: TRBJ2-3; length: 12; D: -; CDR3: CASLGGVDTQYF; DNA: TGTGCCAGCCTTGGGGGAGTGGATACGCAGTATTTT
V: TRBV9; size: -; J: TRBJ2-2; length: 17; D: -; CDR3: CASSVSTARAGTGELFF; DNA: TGTGCCAGCAGCGTATCCACGGCGCGGGCGGGGACCGGGGAGCTGTTTTTT
V: TRBV27; size: -; J: TRBJ2-3; length: 12; D: -; CDR3: CASSMGGGTQYF; DNA: TGTGCCAGCTCCATGGGGGGAGGTACGCAGTATTTT
V: TRBV7-2; size: -; J: TRBJ1-5; length: 16; D: -; CDR3: CASSSGHSLSNQPQHF; DNA: TGTGCCAGCAGCTCGGGACACAGTTTAAGCAATCAGCCCCAGCATTTT
V: TRBV5-4; size: -; J: TRBJ2-1; length: 11; D: -; CDR3: CASSLNNEQFF; DNA: TGTGCCAGCAGCTTGAACAATGAGCAGTTCTTC
V: TRBV9; size: -; J: TRBJ1-5; length: 15; D: -; CDR3: CASSVDGGSNQPQHF; DNA: TGTGCCAGCAGCGTAGACGGGGGCAGTAATCAGCCCCAGCATTTT
V: TRBV7-8; size: -; J: TRBJ2-1; length: 13; D: TRBD2; CDR3: CATAPSGYNEQFF; DNA: TGTGCCACCGCGCCTAGCGGGTACAATGAGCAGTTCTTC
V: TRBV7-9; size: -; J: TRBJ2-5; length: 15; D: -; CDR3: CASSLAGQGQETQYF; DNA: TGTGCCAGCAGCTTAGCGGGCCAAGGGCAAGAGACCCAGTACTTC
V: TRBV11-3; size: -; J: TRBJ2-7; length: 12; D: -; CDR3: CASSYTSYEQYF; DNA: TGTGCCAGCAGCTATACTTCCTACGAGCAGTACTTC
V: TRBV9; size: once; J: TRBJ1-3; length: 15; D: -; CDR3: CASSVDGNSGNTIYF; DNA: TGTGCCAGCAGCGTAGATGGGAACTCTGGAAACACCATATATTTT
V: TRBV5-1; size: -; J: TRBJ2-7; length: 13; D: -; CDR3: CASSLRGSYEQYF; DNA: TGCGCCAGCAGCTTGAGGGGATCCTACGAGCAGTACTTC
V: TRBV11-2; size: -; J: TRBJ2-7; length: 14; D: TRBD2; CDR3: CASSLLAGGYEQYF; DNA: TGTGCCAGCAGCTTATTAGCGGGAGGGTACGAGCAGTACTTC
V: TRBV29-1; size: -; J: TRBJ2-1; length: 17; D: -; CDR3: CSVTGGFGSGNYNEQFF; DNA: TGCAGCGTGACAGGGGGATTTGGTAGCGGGAATTACAATGAGCAGTTCTTC
V: TRBV2; size: -; J: TRBJ2-1; length: 13; D: -; CDR3: CASTGSGSSEQFF; DNA: TGTGCCAGCACCGGAAGCGGATCCAGTGAGCAGTTCTTC
V: TRBV6-1; size: -; J: TRBJ2-5; length: 15; D: -; CDR3: CASSVEGGWQETQYF; DNA: TGTGCCAGCAGTGTTGAAGGGGGGTGGCAAGAGACCCAGTACTTC
V: TRBV5-1; size: -; J: TRBJ2-3; length: 14; D: -; CDR3: CASRMVEDTDTQYF; DNA: TGCGCCAGCAGAATGGTTGAGGACACAGATACGCAGTATTTT
V: TRBV4-1; size: -; J: TRBJ2-7; length: 15; D: -; CDR3: CASSQDLARRDEQYF; DNA: TGCGCCAGCAGCCAAGATCTGGCTAGACGGGACGAGCAGTACTTC
V: TRBV27; size: -; J: TRBJ2-5; length: 14; D: TRBD2; CDR3: CASSLLAGEETQYF; DNA: TGTGCCAGCAGTCTACTAGCGGGAGAAGAGACCCAGTACTTC
V: TRBV6-1; size: few; J: TRBJ2-7; length: 14; D: TRBD1; CDR3: CASSFTTGGYEQYF; DNA: TGTGCCAGCAGTTTTACGACAGGGGGATACGAGCAGTACTTC
V: TRBV28; size: -; J: TRBJ2-1; length: 15; D: TRBD2; CDR3: CASSLIGTSGLWEFF; DNA: TGTGCCAGCAGTTTAATCGGGACTAGCGGGCTGTGGGAGTTCTTC
V: TRBV5-5; size: -; J: TRBJ2-7; length: 14; D: TRBD1; CDR3: CASSLNRGPYEQYF; DNA: TGTGCCAGCAGCTTGAACAGGGGTCCCTACGAGCAGTACTTC
V: TRBV27; size: once; J: TRBJ2-3; length: 17; D: TRBD2; CDR3: CASSVTAQGLGADTQYF; DNA: TGTGCCAGCAGTGTTACCGCCCAGGGACTAGGAGCAGATACGCAGTATTTT